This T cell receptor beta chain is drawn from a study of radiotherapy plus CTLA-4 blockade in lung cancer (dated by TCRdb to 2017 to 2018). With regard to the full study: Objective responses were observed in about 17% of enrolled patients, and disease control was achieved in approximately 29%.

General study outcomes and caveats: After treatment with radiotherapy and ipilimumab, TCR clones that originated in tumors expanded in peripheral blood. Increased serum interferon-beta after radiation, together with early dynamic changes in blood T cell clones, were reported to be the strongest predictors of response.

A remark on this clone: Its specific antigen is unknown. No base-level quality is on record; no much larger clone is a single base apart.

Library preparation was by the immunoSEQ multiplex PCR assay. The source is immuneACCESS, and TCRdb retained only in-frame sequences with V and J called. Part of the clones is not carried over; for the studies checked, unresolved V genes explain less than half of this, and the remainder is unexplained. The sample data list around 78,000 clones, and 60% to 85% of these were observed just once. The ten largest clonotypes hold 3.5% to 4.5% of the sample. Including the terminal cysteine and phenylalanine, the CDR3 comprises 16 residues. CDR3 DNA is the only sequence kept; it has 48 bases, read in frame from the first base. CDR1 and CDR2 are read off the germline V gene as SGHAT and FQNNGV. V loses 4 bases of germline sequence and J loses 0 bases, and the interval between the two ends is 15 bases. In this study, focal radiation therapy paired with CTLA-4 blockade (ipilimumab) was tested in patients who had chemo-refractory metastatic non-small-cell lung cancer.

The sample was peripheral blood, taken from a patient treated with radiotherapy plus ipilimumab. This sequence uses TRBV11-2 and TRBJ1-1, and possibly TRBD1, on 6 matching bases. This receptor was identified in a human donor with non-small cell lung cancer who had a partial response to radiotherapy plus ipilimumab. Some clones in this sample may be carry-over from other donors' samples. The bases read TGTGCCAGCAGCTCGCCCCAGGGACATATGAACACTGAAGCTTTCTTT. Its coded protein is CASSSPQGHMNTEAFF.